This T cell receptor (beta chain) was obtained from a study of Ad26.COV2.S vaccination and SARS-CoV-2 variants (dated by TCRdb to the early 2020s). Broadly, across the study: Donors in the vaccine arm were drawn from COV1001, a phase I-IIa trial of Ad26.COV2.S in healthy adults that was multicentre, randomized, double-blind and placebo-controlled. Ad26.COV2.S was administered intramuscularly at 5 x 10^10 or 1 x 10^11 viral particles, either as a single shot or as two shots given 56 days apart. The specificity and breadth of SARS-CoV-2-reactive T cell receptors after Ad26.COV2.S vaccination were assessed by TCRbeta repertoire sequencing. The TCR-sequenced set comprised approximately 32 samples: approximately 20 Ad26.COV2.S vaccine recipients, 5 placebo recipients and 8 SARS-CoV-2 convalescent individuals. Trial participants were randomized into five groups of five, in which low-dose or high-dose Ad26.COV2.S was given once or twice, or placebo was given on both occasions. Investigators did not know the trial group allocation while performing experiments and assessing outcomes. Paper-wide results and their limitations: According to the authors, total T cell responses may have been underestimated by the TCR breadth and depth analyses. Ad26.COV2.S recipients had higher spike-specific TCR breadth than placebo recipients (P = 0.0014). Substantial breadth of spike-specific CD8+ and CD4+ T cell responses was reported after vaccination. Comparable non-spike TCR breadth was observed between vaccine and placebo recipients, consistent with only spike being contained in the vaccine. Comparing responses between vaccine doses or regimens was not something the study was powered to do.

The treatment or condition tag for this specimen amounts to: about 20 received Ad26.COV2.S at low or high dose, single or two shots; 5 received placebo; per-sample allocation not given. Repertoires of vaccine and placebo recipients were sequenced from samples collected on day 63 after the first injection. Between 29 July and 7 August 2020, Cohort 1b enrolled some 25 adults aged 18-55 years at one site in Boston, USA. As a vaccine, Ad26.COV2.S was a replication-incompetent adenovirus type 26 vector that expressed a prefusion-stabilized SARS-CoV-2 spike protein derived from the original Wuhan strain. The immunoSEQ Assay was used to sequence TCRbeta CDR3 regions. After extraction, genomic DNA underwent amplification by bias-controlled multiplex PCR, followed by high-throughput sequencing. Turning to the authors' computational methods: Collapsing and filtering of sequences were performed to quantify the absolute abundance of each unique TCRbeta CDR3 region. Usable DNA was measured by amplifying reference genes present in all nucleated cells, and TCRbeta template counts were normalized to that usable DNA to estimate T cell fraction. Repertoire TCRs were annotated as SARS-CoV-2-specific by exact matching of V gene, CDR3 amino acid sequence and J gene to a known reactive TCR set. The reference SARS-CoV-2 TCR set was obtained from MIRA and was filtered for enrichment in COVID-19-positive ImmuneCODE repertoires, whereby public or cross-reactive TCRs were removed. Using the MIRA antigens, annotated TCRs were further analysed by specific ORF or by position within an ORF. Breadth was defined as the number of annotated unique rearrangements divided by the total number of unique productive rearrangements, and depth was defined as the summed frequency of the annotated unique rearrangements. Two-sided Wilcoxon rank-sum tests were applied when comparing TCR breadth between groups. Not all clones reach the TCRdb copy of this immuneACCESS table, which keeps in-frame sequences only. Checked studies attribute under half of the gap to unresolved V genes and leave the rest unexplained. The DNA was the basis for D and trimming; V, J and clone size are from that table. The sample data list more than 250,000 clones, and approximately 87% of these were observed just once. The ten largest account for approximately 3.4% of the sample.

Spanning cysteine to phenylalanine, the CDR3 consists of 15 amino acids. Just the 45-base CDR3 DNA is kept, in frame starting at base 1. CDR1 and CDR2, per the germline V gene (reference sequence), are LNHDA and SQIVND. The trim is 3 bases for V and 7 bases for J, with a gap of 15 bases between the germline ends. Turning to this clone: Its antigen remains undetermined. Qualities for individual bases were not recorded, and no much larger clone is one base off.

This TCR was recovered from a person aged 18-65 years who received the Ad26.COV2.S COVID-19 vaccine or a placebo. The chain employs TRBV19 and TRBJ2-2; TRBD1 could be the D gene, as 5 bases match. The sequences come from peripheral blood, collected in a trial of Ad26.COV2.S vaccine versus placebo. The DNA sequence is given as TGTGCCAGTAGTATGGCCAGGGTCAATAGCGGGGAGCTGTTTTTT. It codes for CASSMARVNSGELFF.